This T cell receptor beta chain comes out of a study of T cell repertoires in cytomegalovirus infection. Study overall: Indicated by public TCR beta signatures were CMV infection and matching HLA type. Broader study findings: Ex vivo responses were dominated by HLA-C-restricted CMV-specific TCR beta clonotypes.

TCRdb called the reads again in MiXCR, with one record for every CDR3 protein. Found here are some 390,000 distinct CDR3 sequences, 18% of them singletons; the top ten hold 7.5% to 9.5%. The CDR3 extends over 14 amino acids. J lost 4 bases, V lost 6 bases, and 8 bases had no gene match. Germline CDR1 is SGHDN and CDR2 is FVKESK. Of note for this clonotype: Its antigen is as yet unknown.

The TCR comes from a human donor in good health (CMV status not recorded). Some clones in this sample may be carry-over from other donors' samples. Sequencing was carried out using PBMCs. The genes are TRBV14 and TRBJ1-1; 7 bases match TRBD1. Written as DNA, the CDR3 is TGTGCCAGCAGGGACGGAAGGGGGCCCACTGAAGCTTTCTTT. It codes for CASRDGRGPTEAFF. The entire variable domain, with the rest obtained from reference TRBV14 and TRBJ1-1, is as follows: EAGVTQFPSHSVIEKGQTVTLRCDPISGHDNLYWYRRVMGKEIKFLLHFVKESKQDESGMPNNRFLAERTGGTYSTLKVQPAELEDSGVYFCASRDGRGPTEAFFGQGTRLTVV.